This entry concerns a single T cell receptor (beta chain). The data were obtained in a study of blood T cell repertoires in COVID-19. Study context: Both acute and convalescent COVID-19 samples were obtained from the United States, Italy and Spain. The cDNA or gDNA used as material had been derived from T cells, B-cell-depleted T cells, or PBMCs.

In the original workflow: Nucleated cell counts were estimated from reference gene primer amplification. Generated by immunoSEQ multiplex PCR, the TCRdb table keeps only in-frame clones and is missing some. Clone size and the V and J calls come from that table; the DNA yielded D and trimming. The data hold roughly 73,000 clones, with nearly 90% observed a single time. CDR1 SGHNT and CDR2 YENEEA come from the germline V gene. The length of the CDR3 is 14 residues. V lost 5 bases to trimming and J lost 7 bases; unmatched junction nucleotides: 6. Sequencing was carried out using peripheral blood. This receptor was obtained from a man aged 65 to 79 with active or convalescent COVID-19. The V and J genes are TRBV11-3 and TRBJ2-1, with 9 bases that match TRBD1. Here the CDR3 reads CASSRDRASNEQFF. CDR3 DNA: TGTGCCAGCAGCCGGGACAGGGCATCGAATGAGCAGTTCTTC.